The 11 T cell receptor beta chains listed next were all sequenced from one sample in a study of blood T cell repertoires in COVID-19. This table comes from immunoSEQ multiplex PCR, and its TCRdb copy is limited to in-frame clones, with some not included. The sample lists more than 300,000 clones; 85% to 90% were seen once. Source material: PBMCs or T cells enriched from blood (not recorded which). The receptors here all came from a young woman who had recovered from COVID-19.

The chain recombines TRBV15 with TRBJ2-7; possible D gene TRBD2, 6 bases. The CDR3 runs to 14 residues. Germline V gene sequence: CDR1 LNHNV, CDR2 YYDKDF (reference sequence). V shed 5 bases and J shed 2 bases, with 13 bases lying between them. CDR3 protein: CATSGTRLAYEQYF. The CDR3 nucleotides read TGTGCCACCAGCGGAACCAGACTAGCCTACGAGCAGTACTTC.

V gene TRBV6-5 combines with J gene TRBJ1-4; possibly TRBD1 for D (6 bases). The CDR3 extends over 15 amino acids. Germline V gene data show CDR1 as MNHEY and CDR2 as SVGAGI. Trimming removed 3 bases from V and 8 bases from J, with 16 bases in between. CDR3 bases: TGTGCCAGCAGTTATAGTTCAGGGGACGCCGAAAAACTGTTTTTT. Encoded protein: CASSYSSGDAEKLFF.

The V gene is TRBV20-1, the J gene TRBJ2-7; D not resolved. Germline V gene lookup returns CDR1 DFQATT and CDR2 SNEGSKA (reference sequence). The germline V and J ends were trimmed by 3 bases and 5 bases, with 8 bases remaining between them. CDR3 length equals 11 residues. CDR3 DNA: TGCAGTGCTAGCGACACCCACGAGCAGTACTTC. It encodes CSASDTHEQYF.

J is TRBJ2-7 and V is TRBV5-1; a weak D match, TRBD2 (5 bases). Trimming removed 0 bases from V and 4 bases from J, with 11 bases in between. The CDR3 runs to 14 residues. The germline V gene encodes CDR1 SGHRS and CDR2 YFSETQ. For the CDR3, the DNA is TGCGCCAGCAGCTTGGGTTTCGGGGAGTACGAGCAGTACTTC. This encodes CASSLGFGEYEQYF.

J is TRBJ1-1 and V is TRBV10-3, with a weak D call TRBD1 (5 bases). Germline lookup yields CDR1 ENHRY and CDR2 SYGVKD. The CDR3 has 13 residues. V was shortened by 8 bases and J by 3 bases, with 13 bases between the two germline ends. The CDR3: CAIVSQGDTEAFF. In nucleotides, the CDR3 is TGTGCCATCGTTTCCCAGGGTGACACTGAAGCTTTCTTT.

The chain has TRBV27 and TRBJ1-1; D unclear. CDR3 length: 13 amino acids. CDR1 and CDR2 from the germline V gene are MNHEY and SMNVEV (reference sequence). The ends were cut back, 4 bases at V and 2 bases at J, with 8 bases in the middle. CDR3 sequence reads: CASSSTDNTEAFF. The CDR3, as DNA: TGTGCCAGCAGTTCGACTGATAACACTGAAGCTTTCTTT.

This clone was counted a single time. The V call is TRBV5-4, the J call TRBJ2-3, with 8 nucleotides matching TRBD2. The CDR3 has 17 residues. J lost 0 bases, V lost 2 bases, and 8 bases had no gene match. Germline V gives CDR1 SGHNT, CDR2 YYREEE (reference sequence). The CDR3 spells CASSLASGLTSTDTQYF. In DNA, the CDR3 is TGTGCCAGCAGCTTAGCTAGCGGGCTCACTAGCACAGATACGCAGTATTTT.

J is TRBJ2-5 and V is TRBV6-1, with TRBD2 matching over 7 bases. Trimming took 0 bases from V and 3 from J; bases not matched to a gene: 7. Germline CDR1 reads MNHNS; CDR2 reads SASEGT. This CDR3 is built from 16 residues. The DNA of the CDR3 is TGTGCCAGCAGTGAAGCGCTTGGCGGGGGTGAAGAGACCCAGTACTTC. This encodes CASSEALGGGEETQYF.

The DNA of the CDR3 is TGTGCCAGCAGCCCCTTGACTGAAGCTTTCTTT. Translating it yields CASSPLTEAFF. V gene TRBV12-3 or TRBV12-4 combines with J gene TRBJ1-1; no firm D call. This CDR3 region has 11 residues. V was clipped by 6 bases and J by 5 bases, with 7 bases between them.

The chain recombines TRBV7-9 with TRBJ2-7; TRBD2 might be the D (6 bases). The germline V and J ends were trimmed by 5 bases and 1 base, with 12 bases remaining between them. Germline V gives CDR1 SEHNR, CDR2 FQNEAQ (reference sequence). This CDR3 is built from 14 residues. This chain's CDR3 is CASSADGSSYEQYF. In nucleotides, the CDR3 is TGTGCCAGCAGCGCCGACGGGAGTTCCTACGAGCAGTACTTC.

The V and J genes are TRBV5-4 and TRBJ2-3, with 7 bases lining up with TRBD2. Germline V gives CDR1 SGHNT, CDR2 YYREEE (reference sequence). The CDR3 extends over 14 amino acids. J gave up 4 bases and V 4 bases, and 6 bases lay outside the gene matches. The CDR3 coding sequence is TGTGCCAGCAGCGTTCGGACTAGACCAGATACGCAGTATTTT. Translating it yields CASSVRTRPDTQYF.